This T cell receptor (beta chain) is drawn from a study of T cell responses to AZD1222 COVID-19 vaccine. Study observations and caveats: Increased Spike-specific TCR breadth and depth were observed after two AZD1222 doses. Spike was spanned by vaccine-associated CD4 TCRs, with dominance at 160-218 and 743-854.

The germline V gene has CDR1 LNHDA and CDR2 SQIVND (reference sequence). The CDR3 extends over 12 amino acids. The V end lost 3 bases, the J end lost 6 bases, and 6 bases lay between the germline ends. Comments on this clone: Its antigen is unidentified.

Assay: immunoSEQ multiplex PCR; the TCRdb copy retains only in-frame clones and omits some. The sample lists approximately 85,000 clones, 86% occurring once. This rearrangement joins TRBV19 to TRBJ1-5; no clear D gene. This receptor was identified in an adult in good health. Sample: peripheral blood, taken on day 0 of AZD1222 vaccination. The CDR3 spells CASSMYSQPQHF. The DNA for the CDR3 is TGTGCCAGTAGTATGTACAGTCAGCCCCAGCATTTT.